The 9 T cell receptor beta chains below all came from one sample that was sequenced in a study of T cell responses to AZD1222 COVID-19 vaccine. Produced via immunoSEQ multiplex PCR; TCRdb's table is partial and in-frame only. The data hold about 150,000 clones, with approximately 90% observed a single time. Sample: peripheral blood, taken 28 days after the second AZD1222 dose. These receptors were collected from an adult who received the AZD1222 COVID-19 vaccine.

The V call is TRBV12-3 or TRBV12-4, the J call TRBJ1-1; tentative D call: TRBD1 (5 bases). Between the trimmed V and J ends, which lost 5 bases and 9 bases, there was a span of 13 bases. CDR3 length: 12 amino acids. CDR3 bases: TGTGCCAGCAGTGTACAGGATTCGAAAGCTTTCTTT. As protein: CASSVQDSKAFF.

Comments on this clone: The junction and the germline gene differ at one end; a read error may be behind it. The genes are TRBV3-1 (or the pseudogene TRBV3-2) and TRBJ1-6, with D unclear. The CDR3 length is 15 residues. Germline CDR1 and CDR2: LGHDT and YNNKEL (reference sequence). CDR3 sequence reads: CAGSQDRSRNSPLHF. CDR3 DNA sequence: TGTGCCGGCAGCCAAGATCGGTCGAGAAATTCACCCCTCCACTTT.

The rearrangement uses TRBV3-1 (or the pseudogene TRBV3-2) and TRBJ2-1; weak D call: TRBD1 (5 bases). Germline loops: CDR1 LGHDT, CDR2 YNNKEL (reference sequence). V lost 0 bases, J lost 2 bases, and 8 bases lay in between. There are 15 residues in the CDR3. Here the CDR3 DNA reads TGTGCCAGCAGCCAAGATTGGGGCACCTACAATGAGCAGTTCTTC. Translating gives CASSQDWGTYNEQFF.

This clone was counted once. The genes are TRBV20-1 and TRBJ1-4; TRBD1 is a possible D gene (6 bases). Trimming removed 3 bases at V and 14 bases at J, with 22 bases between. The CDR3 runs 14 residues. Germline assignment: CDR1 DFQATT and CDR2 SNEGSKA (reference sequence). For the CDR3, the DNA is TGCAGTGCTAGTTTCCCGGGGGCCCCTCCTAAGCTGTTTTTT. Its protein product is CSASFPGAPPKLFF.

The rearrangement links TRBV7-2 to TRBJ1-2; D call uncertain. V lost 5 bases and J lost 3, with 7 bases in between. In germline, CDR1 is SGHTA, CDR2 FQGNSA. The CDR3 length is 12 residues. CDR3 bases: TGTGCCAGCAGCCCCGGTGACTATGGCTACACCTTC. This encodes CASSPGDYGYTF.

The rearrangement uses TRBV29-1 and TRBJ1-4, with D uncertain. Germline values: CDR1 SQVTM, CDR2 ANQGSEA. Trimming pared 4 bases from V and 4 bases from J, leaving 10 bases between. The CDR3 sequence is 13 residues long. CDR3 protein: CSVGERVNEKLFF. Here the CDR3 DNA reads TGCAGCGTTGGGGAAAGGGTTAATGAAAAACTGTTTTTT.

The rearrangement joins TRBV6-5 to TRBJ2-3, with a tentative D call TRBD1 (5 bases). CDR3 size: 14 residues. The V gene lost 2 bases and the J gene lost 4 bases, with 10 bases spanning the gap. Germline V gene sequence: CDR1 MNHEY, CDR2 SVGAGI. This CDR3 reads CASSYGWGADTQYF. The DNA of the CDR3 is TGTGCCAGCAGTTACGGCTGGGGCGCAGATACGCAGTATTTT.

The chain is built from TRBV4-1 and TRBJ2-5; no firm D call. There are 13 residues in the CDR3. The V end lost 1 base, the J end lost 3 bases, and 6 bases lay between the germline ends. CDR1 is MGHRA, CDR2 YSYEKL, per germline. The CDR3 is CASSQVHEETQYF. The DNA of the CDR3 is TGCGCCAGCAGCCAAGTACACGAAGAGACCCAGTACTTC.

The chain uses TRBV6-5 and TRBJ1-1; D gene ambiguous. The V gene's germline CDR1 is MNHEY and CDR2 SVGAGI. This CDR3 is 15 amino acids long. The V gene lost 0 bases and the J gene lost 1 base, with 9 bases spanning the gap. The chain's CDR3 is CASSYSLQRNTEAFF. The CDR3 DNA is TGTGCCAGCAGTTACTCCCTACAGAGGAACACTGAAGCTTTCTTT.